This TCR beta chain came from a study of blood T cell repertoires in COVID-19. Study overall: Sources were T cells, B-cell-depleted T cells, or PBMCs; the material itself was cDNA or gDNA.

Source study methods: Amplification with reference gene primers provided the estimates of nucleated cell counts. Only in-frame clones appear in the TCRdb table, and some are missing; sequencing was by immunoSEQ multiplex PCR. That table furnishes V, J and clone size, whereas the DNA furnished D and trimming. The table lists 40,000 to 45,000 clones, around 80% of them singletons, with about 29% in the top ten. The CDR3 covers 14 residues. Germline assignment: CDR1 SGHNT and CDR2 YYREEE (reference sequence). Losses at the gene ends were 2 bases for V and 3 bases for J; bases not matched to a gene: 3. The sequence derives from a man older than 75 with acute or convalescent COVID-19. Sequencing was done on a sample of peripheral blood. The genes are TRBV5-4 and TRBJ1-1; TRBD1 matches at 8 bases. The CDR3 sequence is CASSFDRGYTEAFF. DNA for the CDR3: TGTGCCAGCAGCTTCGACAGGGGTTACACTGAAGCTTTCTTT. Based on the CDR3 plus reference TRBV5-4 and TRBJ1-1, the full variable domain is ETGVTQSPTHLIKTRGQQVTLRCSSQSGHNTVSWYQQALGQGPQFIFQYYREEENGRGNFPPRFSGLQFPNYSSELNVNALELDDSALYLCASSFDRGYTEAFFGQGTRLTVV.